The entry below describes one T cell receptor beta chain. Germline CDR1 and CDR2: MDHEN and SYDVKM. The ends lost 8 bases at V and 1 base at J; junction bases unmatched: 5. The CDR3 contains 14 residues. This entry comes from a study of blood T cell repertoires in COVID-19. Study in general: COVID-19 samples collected from the United States, Italy and Spain covered acute and convalescent phases. The cDNA or gDNA used as material had been derived from T cells, B-cell-depleted T cells, or PBMCs.

The authors' processing: Quantification of nucleated cells was approximated via reference gene primer amplification. Here immunoSEQ multiplex PCR was the method, and the copy in TCRdb shows in-frame clones only, minus some. Clone size and the V and J calls come from that table; the DNA yielded D and trimming. The repertoire holds 200,000 to 250,000 clones, 82% seen once, with 7.5% to 9.5% in the top ten. Seattle's cohort entered during active infection and was followed longitudinally. Sequencing used peripheral blood. This rearrangement joins TRBV28 to TRBJ1-1; the match to TRBD1 covers 9 bases. The TCR originated in a woman aged 80 or older with COVID-19, enrolled during active disease. The CDR3 loop is CASGNRGPNTEAFF. The CDR3 coding sequence is TGTGCCAGCGGAAACAGGGGGCCGAACACTGAAGCTTTCTTT.